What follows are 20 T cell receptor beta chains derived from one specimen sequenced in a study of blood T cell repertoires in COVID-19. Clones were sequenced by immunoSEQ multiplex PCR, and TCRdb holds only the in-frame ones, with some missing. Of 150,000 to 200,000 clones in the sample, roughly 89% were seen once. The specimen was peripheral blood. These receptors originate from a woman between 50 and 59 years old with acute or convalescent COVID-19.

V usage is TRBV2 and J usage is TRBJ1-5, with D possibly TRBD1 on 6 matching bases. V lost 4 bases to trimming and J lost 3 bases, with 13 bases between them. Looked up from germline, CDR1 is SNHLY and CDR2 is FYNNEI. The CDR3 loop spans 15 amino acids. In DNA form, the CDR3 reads TGTGCCAGCAGTGGGACCAGGGGTAACAATCAGCCCCAGCATTTT. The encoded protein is CASSGTRGNNQPQHF. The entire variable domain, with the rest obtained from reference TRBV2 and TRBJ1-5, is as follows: EPEVTQTPSHQVTQMGQEVILRCVPISNHLYFYWYRQILGQKVEFLVSFYNNEISEKSEIFDDQFSVERPDGSNFTLKIRSTKLEDSAMYFCASSGTRGNNQPQHFGDGTRLSIL.

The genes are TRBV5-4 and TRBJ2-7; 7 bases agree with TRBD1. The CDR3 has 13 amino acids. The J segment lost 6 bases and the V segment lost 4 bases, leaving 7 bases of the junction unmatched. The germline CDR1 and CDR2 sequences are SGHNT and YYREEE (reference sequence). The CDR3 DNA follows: TGTGCCAGCAGCACTGACAGGGTGGGCGAGCAGTACTTC. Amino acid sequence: CASSTDRVGEQYF.

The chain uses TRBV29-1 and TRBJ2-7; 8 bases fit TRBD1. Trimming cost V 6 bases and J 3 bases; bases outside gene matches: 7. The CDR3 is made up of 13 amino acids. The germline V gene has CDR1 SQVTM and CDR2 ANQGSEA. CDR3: CSVSGTGDYEQYF. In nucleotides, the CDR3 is TGCAGCGTCTCCGGGACAGGCGACTACGAGCAGTACTTC.

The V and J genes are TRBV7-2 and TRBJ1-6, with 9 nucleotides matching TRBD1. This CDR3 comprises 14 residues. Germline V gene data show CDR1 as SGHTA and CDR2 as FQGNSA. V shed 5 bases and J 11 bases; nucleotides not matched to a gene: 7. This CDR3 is CASSMSTGGTPLHF. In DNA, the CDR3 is TGTGCCAGCAGCATGTCGACAGGGGGTACACCCCTCCACTTT.

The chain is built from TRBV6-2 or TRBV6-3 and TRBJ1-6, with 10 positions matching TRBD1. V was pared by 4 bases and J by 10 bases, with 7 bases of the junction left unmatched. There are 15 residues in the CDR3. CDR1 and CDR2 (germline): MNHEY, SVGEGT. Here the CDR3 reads CASSSPDRGRSPLHF. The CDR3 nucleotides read TGTGCCAGCAGTTCGCCCGACAGGGGGCGATCACCCCTCCACTTT.

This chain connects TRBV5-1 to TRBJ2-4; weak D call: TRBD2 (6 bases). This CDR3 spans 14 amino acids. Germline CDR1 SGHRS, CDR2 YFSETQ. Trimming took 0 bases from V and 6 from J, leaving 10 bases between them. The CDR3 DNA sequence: TGCGCCAGCAGCTTGGGTGCCGGGGGAAACATTCAGTACTTC. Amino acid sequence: CASSLGAGGNIQYF.

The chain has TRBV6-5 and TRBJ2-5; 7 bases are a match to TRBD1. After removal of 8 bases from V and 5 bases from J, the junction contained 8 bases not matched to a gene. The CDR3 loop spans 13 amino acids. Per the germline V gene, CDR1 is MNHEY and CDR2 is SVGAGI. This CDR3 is CASHLTGAETQYF. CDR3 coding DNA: TGTGCCAGCCACTTAACAGGGGCCGAGACCCAGTACTTC.

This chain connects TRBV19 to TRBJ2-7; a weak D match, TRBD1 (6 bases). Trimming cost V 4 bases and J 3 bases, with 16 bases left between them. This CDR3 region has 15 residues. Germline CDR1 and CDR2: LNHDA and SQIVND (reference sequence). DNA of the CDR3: TGTGCCAGTAGTAGAGCGCCTACAGGGTTCTACGAGCAGTACTTC. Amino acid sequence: CASSRAPTGFYEQYF.

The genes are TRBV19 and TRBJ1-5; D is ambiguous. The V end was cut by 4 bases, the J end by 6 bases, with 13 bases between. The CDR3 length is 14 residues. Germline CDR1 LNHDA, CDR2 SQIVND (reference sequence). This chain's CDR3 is CASSTPGGRQPQHF. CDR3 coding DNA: TGTGCCAGTAGTACCCCGGGAGGTCGTCAGCCCCAGCATTTT.

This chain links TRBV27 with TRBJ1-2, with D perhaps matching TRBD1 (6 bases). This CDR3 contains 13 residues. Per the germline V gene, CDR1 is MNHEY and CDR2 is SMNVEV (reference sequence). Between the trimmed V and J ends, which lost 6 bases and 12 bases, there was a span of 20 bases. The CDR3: CASSLAGGHVNTF. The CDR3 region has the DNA TGTGCCAGCAGCCTGGCTGGGGGCCACGTGAACACCTTC.

The CDR3: CASRPLAGEQFF. The CDR3 DNA sequence: TGTGCCAGCAGACCCCTGGCGGGTGAGCAGTTCTTC. The chain joins TRBV5-6 to TRBJ2-1; possible D gene TRBD2, 5 bases. The CDR3 runs 12 residues. The V gene's germline CDR1 is SGHDT and CDR2 YYEEEE. V was cut by 5 bases and J by 9 bases, with 12 bases left in between.

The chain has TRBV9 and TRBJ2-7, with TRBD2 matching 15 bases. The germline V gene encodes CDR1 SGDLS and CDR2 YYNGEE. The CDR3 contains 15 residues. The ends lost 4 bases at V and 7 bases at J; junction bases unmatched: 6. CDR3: CASSSGTSGGPEQYF. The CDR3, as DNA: TGTGCCAGCAGCAGCGGGACTAGCGGGGGGCCTGAGCAGTACTTC.

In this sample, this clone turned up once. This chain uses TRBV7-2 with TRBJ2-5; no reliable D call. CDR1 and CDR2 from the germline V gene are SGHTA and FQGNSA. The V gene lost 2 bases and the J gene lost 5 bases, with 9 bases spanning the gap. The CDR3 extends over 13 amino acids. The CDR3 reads CASSLPPAETQYF. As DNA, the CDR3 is TGTGCCAGCAGCTTACCGCCTGCGGAGACCCAGTACTTC.

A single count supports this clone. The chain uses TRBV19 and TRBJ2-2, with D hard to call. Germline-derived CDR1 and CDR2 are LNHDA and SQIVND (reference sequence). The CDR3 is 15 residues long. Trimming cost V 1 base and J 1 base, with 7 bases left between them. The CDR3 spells CASSIAHLNTGELFF. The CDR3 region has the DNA TGTGCCAGTAGTATAGCCCACTTGAACACCGGGGAGCTGTTTTTT.

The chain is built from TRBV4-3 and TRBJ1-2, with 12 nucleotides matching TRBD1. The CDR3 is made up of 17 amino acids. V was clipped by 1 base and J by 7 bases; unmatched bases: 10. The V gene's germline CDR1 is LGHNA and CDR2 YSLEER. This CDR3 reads CASSQGGTGGAAGGYTF. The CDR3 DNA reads TGCGCCAGCAGCCAAGGGGGGACAGGGGGCGCGGCGGGTGGCTACACCTTC.

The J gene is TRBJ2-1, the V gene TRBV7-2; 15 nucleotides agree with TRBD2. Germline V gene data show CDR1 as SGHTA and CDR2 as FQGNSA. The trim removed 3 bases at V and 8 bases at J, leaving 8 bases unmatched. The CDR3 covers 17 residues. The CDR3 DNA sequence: TGTGCCAGCAGCTTCGCGGCGGGACTAGCGGGAGGTCATGAGCAGTTCTTC. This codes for CASSFAAGLAGGHEQFF. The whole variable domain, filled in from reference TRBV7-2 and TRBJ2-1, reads GAGVSQSPSNKVTEKGKDVELRCDPISGHTALYWYRQSLGQGLEFLIYFQGNSAPDKSGLPSDRFSAERTGGSVSTLTIQRTQQEDSAVYLCASSFAAGLAGGHEQFFGPGTRLTVL.

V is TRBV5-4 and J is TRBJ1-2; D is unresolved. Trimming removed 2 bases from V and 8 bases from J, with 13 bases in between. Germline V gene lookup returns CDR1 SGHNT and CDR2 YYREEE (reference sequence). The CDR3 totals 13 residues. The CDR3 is CASSLQIPAGYTF. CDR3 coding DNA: TGTGCCAGCAGCTTACAGATCCCGGCGGGCTACACCTTC.

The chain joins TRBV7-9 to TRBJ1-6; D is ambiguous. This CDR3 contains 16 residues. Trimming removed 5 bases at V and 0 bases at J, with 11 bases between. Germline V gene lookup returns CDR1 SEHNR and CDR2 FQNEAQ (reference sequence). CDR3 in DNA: TGTGCCAGCAGCCCATATGAGAGCTCCTATAATTCACCCCTCCACTTT. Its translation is CASSPYESSYNSPLHF.

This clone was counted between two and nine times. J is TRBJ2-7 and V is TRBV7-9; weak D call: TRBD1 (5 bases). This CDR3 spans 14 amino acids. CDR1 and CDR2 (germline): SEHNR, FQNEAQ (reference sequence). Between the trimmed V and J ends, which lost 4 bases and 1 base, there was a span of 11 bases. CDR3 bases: TGTGCCAGCAGCTCAGTCCCAGGGTCCTACGAGCAGTACTTC. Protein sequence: CASSSVPGSYEQYF.

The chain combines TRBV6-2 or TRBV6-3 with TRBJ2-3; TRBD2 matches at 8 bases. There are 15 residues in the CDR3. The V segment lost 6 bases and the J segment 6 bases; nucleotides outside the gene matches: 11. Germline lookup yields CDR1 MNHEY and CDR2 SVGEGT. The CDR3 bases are TGTGCCAGCAGCTGGAGCGGGGGCGCCGGGGATACGCAGTATTTT. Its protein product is CASSWSGGAGDTQYF.